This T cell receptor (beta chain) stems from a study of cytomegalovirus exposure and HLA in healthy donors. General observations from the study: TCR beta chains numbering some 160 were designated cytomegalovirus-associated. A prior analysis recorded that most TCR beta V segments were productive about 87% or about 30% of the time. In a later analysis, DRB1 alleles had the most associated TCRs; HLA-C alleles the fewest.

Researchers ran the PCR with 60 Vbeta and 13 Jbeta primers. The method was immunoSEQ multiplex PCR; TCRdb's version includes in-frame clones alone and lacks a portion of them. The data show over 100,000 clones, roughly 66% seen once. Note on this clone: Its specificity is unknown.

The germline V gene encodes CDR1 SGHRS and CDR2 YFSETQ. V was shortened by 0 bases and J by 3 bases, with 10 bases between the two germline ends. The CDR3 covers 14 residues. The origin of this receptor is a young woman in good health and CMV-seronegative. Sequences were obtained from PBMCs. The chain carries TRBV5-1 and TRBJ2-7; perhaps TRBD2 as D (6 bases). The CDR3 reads CASSLAGRDYEQYF. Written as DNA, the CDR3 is TGCGCCAGCAGCTTGGCTGGGCGGGACTACGAGCAGTACTTC.